This T cell receptor beta chain was sequenced in a study of shared clonotypes between healthy human individuals. Findings of the study overall: Some clonotypes were shared by all four sorted-subset donors, while others were not shared. The non-shared ones had lower generation probabilities than the shared ones.

Original data processing: Filtering differed, since immunoSEQ gave only junction sequences and no quality scores. Profiled with immunoSEQ multiplex PCR; TCRdb holds only in-frame clones, not every one. V and J calls and clone size are copied from that table; D and trimming were computed from the DNA. Here the sample spans around 2,000,000 clones, 95% being singletons. CDR1 LGHNT and CDR2 FRNRAP come from the germline V gene. The V end lost 2 bases, the J end lost 0 bases, and 10 bases lay between the germline ends. The CDR3 runs 15 residues. This clone was seen only a few times. Its antigen is unidentified.

The rearrangement links TRBV12-5 to TRBJ1-1; D call uncertain. Sequencing was performed on naive CD4+ T cells sorted from blood. Described subset: CD45RA+ positively selected. This receptor was identified in a man aged 18 to 35 in good health. The CDR3 region has the DNA TGTGCTAGTGGTTTGTCCCTCGTTTTGAACACTGAAGCTTTCTTT. Its protein product is CASGLSLVLNTEAFF.